This TCR beta chain was identified in a study of post-analysis software for immune sequencing data. Findings and caveats of the study: When patients were compared with controls, a handful of TRBV segments were more frequent, TRBV5-6, TRBV5-1 and TRBV20-1 among them.

CDR1 and CDR2 (germline): SGHRS, YFSETQ. CDR3 length: 14 residues. Between the trimmed V and J ends, which lost 0 bases and 5 bases, there was a span of 12 bases. Unique molecular identifiers were built into the TCR beta cDNA libraries. TCRdb re-called the PCR reads through MiXCR, storing one row per CDR3 protein. Among a few hundred thousand distinct CDR3 sequences listed, roughly 34% were seen once. Details on this clonotype: What it binds is not known.

The TCR comes from a girl aged 2 to 17 with multiple sclerosis. The rearrangement links TRBV5-1 to TRBJ2-7; D possibly corresponds to TRBD1 (5 bases). The sample taken for sequencing was blood. The CDR3 DNA is TGCGCCAGCAGCTTGGGACAGTTGATGGACGAGCAGTACTTC. Translating it yields CASSLGQLMDEQYF.